This passage covers 23 T cell receptor beta chains from one sample sequenced in a study of shared clonotypes between healthy human individuals. The repertoire was sequenced with immunoSEQ multiplex PCR; TCRdb's copy has only in-frame clones and lacks some. The data contain some 800,000 clones, more than 85% of them singletons. CD8 cells classed as naive were CD45RO-negative and positively selected for CCR7, excluding terminally differentiated effector memory CD45RA+ cells. The sequenced sample consisted of naive CD8+ T cells sorted from blood. Source of these receptors: a man aged 25-45 years in good health.

The genes are TRBV6-5 and TRBJ1-1; the D gene is possibly TRBD1 (6 bases). Germline V gene data show CDR1 as MNHEY and CDR2 as SVGAGI. V dropped 2 bases and J dropped 4 bases, with 11 bases sitting between them. CDR3 size: 14 residues. DNA of the CDR3: TGTGCCAGCAGTTACGGAGGGGGTGGCACTGAAGCTTTCTTT. Translation: CASSYGGGGTEAFF.

This clone has just one count. The chain employs TRBV27 and TRBJ2-6; the D gene could be TRBD1 or TRBD2 (5 bases each). The CDR3 is made up of 14 amino acids. V lost 6 bases to trimming and J lost 2 bases, with 8 bases between them. The germline V gene has CDR1 MNHEY and CDR2 SMNVEV (reference sequence). In DNA form, the CDR3 reads TGTGCCAGCAGGGTGGGGGCTGGGGCCAACGTCCTGACTTTC. Protein product: CASRVGAGANVLTF. The variable domain in full, completed from reference TRBV27 and TRBJ2-6, reads EAQVTQNPRYLITVTGKKLTVTCSQNMNHEYMSWYRQDPGLGLRQIYYSMNVEVTDKGDVPEGYKVSRKEKRNFPLILESPSPNQTSLYFCASRVGAGANVLTFGAGSRLTVL.

The chain recombines TRBV13 with TRBJ1-4; D gene ambiguous. Per the germline V gene, CDR1 is PRHDT and CDR2 is FYEKMQ (reference sequence). Trimming cost V 0 bases and J 8 bases, with 10 bases left between them. This CDR3 is built from 14 residues. The CDR3 sequence is CASSLGGLGEKLFF. The CDR3 DNA sequence: TGTGCCAGCAGCTTAGGGGGATTAGGGGAAAAACTGTTTTTT.

This sequence joins TRBV4-3 and TRBJ2-2; no clear D. This CDR3 is 17 amino acids long. V lost 0 bases and J lost 2, with 13 bases in between. In germline, CDR1 is LGHNA, CDR2 YSLEER. CDR3 sequence: CASSQDPPRYNTGELFF. CDR3 coding DNA: TGCGCCAGCAGCCAAGATCCGCCTCGGTATAACACCGGGGAGCTGTTTTTT.

The chain couples TRBV6-4 to TRBJ1-2, with D possibly matching TRBD1 (6 bases). V was cut by 3 bases and J by 6 bases, with 14 bases left in between. Germline-derived CDR1 and CDR2 are MRHNA and SNTAGT. The CDR3 has 14 residues. This CDR3 is CASSDSTGPNGYTF. The DNA of the CDR3 is TGTGCCAGCAGTGATTCGACAGGACCAAATGGCTACACCTTC.

J is TRBJ1-1 and V is TRBV7-8; D unclear. Deletions cut 0 bases from V and 0 bases from J, with 14 bases between. Per germline, CDR1 SGHVS and CDR2 FQNEAQ. The CDR3 consists of 17 residues. The CDR3 region has the DNA TGTGCCAGCAGCTTAGCGGGAAGGATTATTATGAACACTGAAGCTTTCTTT. Translated: CASSLAGRIIMNTEAFF.

The rearrangement joins TRBV6-5 to TRBJ2-1; D perhaps matches TRBD2 (5 bases). Trimming pared 10 bases from V and 4 bases from J, leaving 17 bases between. There are 14 residues in the CDR3. Per germline, CDR1 MNHEY and CDR2 SVGAGI. The CDR3: CATTTGGVYNEQFF. CDR3 nucleotide sequence: TGTGCCACTACGACTGGAGGAGTTTACAATGAGCAGTTCTTC.

This chain connects TRBV9 to TRBJ2-3; no clear D. Germline CDR1 is SGDLS and CDR2 is YYNGEE. The CDR3 is made up of 17 amino acids. V was trimmed by 0 bases and J by 2 bases, leaving 16 bases between them. The CDR3 reads CASSVALVPQHTDTQYF. CDR3 bases: TGTGCCAGCAGCGTAGCATTGGTTCCGCAGCACACAGATACGCAGTATTTT.

This clone came up once. The chain combines TRBV4-1 with TRBJ1-4, with 7 bases aligning to TRBD1. After removal of 1 base from V and 5 bases from J, the junction contained 4 bases not matched to a gene. Per germline, CDR1 MGHRA and CDR2 YSYEKL. The CDR3 spans 15 residues. The CDR3 loop reads CASSQGTGENEKLFF. DNA of the CDR3: TGCGCCAGCAGCCAAGGGACAGGAGAAAATGAAAAACTGTTTTTT.

The chain uses TRBV5-1 and TRBJ2-7, with 10 bases that match TRBD1. The CDR3 is 15 residues long. With 3 bases clipped from V and 2 bases from J, the junction kept 5 bases outside the gene matches. Per the germline V gene, CDR1 is SGHRS and CDR2 is YFSETQ. The DNA of the CDR3 is TGCGCCAGCAGCTCGGGACAGGGGCCTGCCTACGAGCAGTACTTC. Protein product: CASSSGQGPAYEQYF.

The V and J genes are TRBV25-1 and TRBJ2-1; 8 nucleotides align to TRBD2. Losses at the gene ends were 3 bases for V and 2 bases for J; bases not matched to a gene: 6. Germline V CDR1 and CDR2: MGHDK, SYGVNS. CDR3 length equals 16 residues. Here the CDR3 reads CASSEYLAGPYNEQFF. In DNA, the CDR3 is TGTGCCAGCAGTGAGTACCTAGCGGGTCCCTACAATGAGCAGTTCTTC.

The chain uses TRBV10-3 and TRBJ2-7; TRBD2 matches at 11 bases. Germline V gene lookup returns CDR1 ENHRY and CDR2 SYGVKD. With 0 bases clipped from V and 3 bases from J, the junction kept 7 bases outside the gene matches. CDR3 length equals 17 residues. The CDR3 loop is CAISESRLAGINYEQYF. In DNA form, the CDR3 reads TGTGCCATCAGTGAGTCCCGACTAGCGGGAATAAACTACGAGCAGTACTTC.

V is TRBV7-9 and J is TRBJ2-3; perhaps D is TRBD1 or TRBD2 (5 bases each). Trimming left V 4 bases short and J 3 bases short, with 11 bases between. The CDR3 totals 14 residues. From germline, CDR1 is SEHNR and CDR2 FQNEAQ (reference sequence). The chain's CDR3 is CASSSRDATDTQYF. DNA of the CDR3: TGTGCCAGCAGCTCTCGGGACGCAACAGATACGCAGTATTTT. The full variable domain, completed using reference TRBV7-9 and TRBJ2-3, is DTGVSQNPRHKITKRGQNVTFRCDPISEHNRLYWYRQTLGQGPEFLTYFQNEAQLEKSRLLSDRFSAERPKGSFSTLEIQRTEQGDSAMYLCASSSRDATDTQYFGPGTRLTVL.

As regards this clone: The same CDR3 arises from other DNA sequences in this sample as well. The chain joins TRBV27 to TRBJ2-2, with TRBD1 as a possible D gene (6 bases). This CDR3 is 14 amino acids long. V lost 0 bases and J lost 4, with 6 bases in between. Germline V gene lookup returns CDR1 MNHEY and CDR2 SMNVEV (reference sequence). As DNA, the CDR3 is TGTGCCAGCAGTTTATCCAGGGGCACCGGGGAGCTGTTTTTT. It specifies CASSLSRGTGELFF.

V and J are TRBV30 and TRBJ2-7, with a tentative D call TRBD1 (6 bases). Trimming removed 4 bases from V and 5 bases from J, with 15 bases in between. CDR3 length equals 13 residues. CDR1 and CDR2 from the germline V gene are GTSNPN and SVGIG (reference sequence). The CDR3 sequence is CAWTPPNRDEQYF. CDR3 nucleotide sequence: TGTGCCTGGACTCCCCCCAACAGGGACGAGCAGTACTTC.

With respect to this clone: The sample carries other DNA sequences with the same CDR3. The V call is TRBV27, the J call TRBJ2-1; D might be TRBD2 (5 bases). Germline V lookup: CDR1 MNHEY, CDR2 SMNVEV (reference sequence). The CDR3 runs to 12 residues. The germline V and J ends were trimmed by 6 bases and 7 bases, with 10 bases remaining between them. Written as DNA, the CDR3 is TGTGCCAGCAGCTCACGAGGGAATGAGCAGTTCTTC. Translated: CASSSRGNEQFF.

This clone has a single count. This chain links TRBV5-4 with TRBJ2-7; D ambiguous. V was shortened by 4 bases and J by 2 bases, with 16 bases between the two germline ends. This CDR3 spans 15 amino acids. Looked up from germline, CDR1 is SGHNT and CDR2 is YYREEE (reference sequence). The CDR3 here is CASSLTLAGTYEQYF. In nucleotides, the CDR3 is TGTGCCAGCAGCCTGACTTTGGCAGGTACCTACGAGCAGTACTTC.

V gene TRBV6-5 combines with J gene TRBJ2-1; D possibly uses TRBD1 or TRBD2 (5 bases each). V was pared by 6 bases and J by 7 bases, with 16 bases between. Germline CDR1 reads MNHEY; CDR2 reads SVGAGI. CDR3 length equals 14 residues. The DNA of the CDR3 is TGTGCCAGCAGGCGGTCCGAAGAGGGGAATGAGCAGTTCTTC. It specifies CASRRSEEGNEQFF.

A few counts support this clone. V is TRBV7-9 and J is TRBJ1-1, with D unclear. This CDR3 is 15 amino acids long. The germline V gene encodes CDR1 SEHNR and CDR2 FQNEAQ (reference sequence). V gave up 4 bases and J gave up 0 bases, with 12 bases separating them. The CDR3 nucleotides read TGTGCCAGCAGCTCCTGGGATCAGTTGAACACTGAAGCTTTCTTT. Protein sequence: CASSSWDQLNTEAFF.

This chain links TRBV7-9 with TRBJ2-7; D is uncertain. CDR3 length: 15 residues. V lost 1 base, J lost 0 bases, and 10 bases lay in between. Germline values: CDR1 SEHNR, CDR2 FQNEAQ (reference sequence). CDR3 in amino acids: CASSLDFQSSYEQYF. CDR3 DNA sequence: TGTGCCAGCAGCTTAGACTTCCAGAGCTCCTACGAGCAGTACTTC.

The genes are TRBV6-6 and TRBJ2-2; D gene ambiguous. Trimming removed 0 bases at V and 1 base at J, with 9 bases between. CDR1 and CDR2 from the germline V gene are MNHNY and SVGAGI (reference sequence). This CDR3 contains 16 residues. CDR3 region: CASSYSVEWNTGELFF. Here the CDR3 DNA reads TGTGCCAGCAGTTACTCGGTAGAGTGGAACACCGGGGAGCTGTTTTTT.

The chain combines TRBV2 with TRBJ1-5; D not resolved. The CDR3 totals 14 residues. Per germline, CDR1 SNHLY and CDR2 FYNNEI. V lost 2 bases and J lost 3, with 8 bases in between. The CDR3 nucleotides read TGTGCCAGCAGTGAAAATGGGGTCAATCAGCCCCAGCATTTT. Its protein is CASSENGVNQPQHF.

The V and J genes are TRBV13 and TRBJ2-7; 7 nucleotides line up with TRBD1. V was pared by 5 bases and J by 9 bases, with 16 bases of the junction left unmatched. Germline values: CDR1 PRHDT, CDR2 FYEKMQ (reference sequence). This CDR3 has 15 amino acids. Here the CDR3 DNA reads TGTGCCAGCAGCCCAACCCCCGGGACAGACCGTGGGCAGTACTTC. Its protein is CASSPTPGTDRGQYF.